Following are 29 T cell receptor beta chains from one sample sequenced in a study of T cells in Graves' hyperthyroidism and ophthalmopathy. There were TCR beta CDR3 regions amplified from RNA transcripts. The HTBI primer set drove a first-round RT-PCR of the TCR CDR3. TCRdb independently ran MiXCR on the multiplex PCR reads; one entry per CDR3 protein. The sample comprises hundreds of thousands of distinct CDR3 sequences, over 12% of which are singletons, and over 3.5% rests with the top ten. Material: blood. The receptors derive from a woman aged 40 to 50 with Graves' ophthalmopathy.

This clonotype has more than one count but fewer than ten. The chain couples TRBV18 to TRBJ2-7; 9 nucleotides line up with TRBD1. This CDR3 is built from 14 residues. CDR1 and CDR2 (germline): KGHSH, LQKENI. The V segment lost 8 bases and the J segment 4 bases; nucleotides outside the gene matches: 9. This CDR3 is CASQKQGAGYEQYF. The CDR3 nucleotides are TGTGCCAGCCAGAAACAGGGGGCTGGATACGAGCAGTACTTC.

In its sample, this clonotype was seen once. The rearrangement uses TRBV6-2 or TRBV6-3 and TRBJ1-2, with TRBD1 matching over 9 bases. Germline CDR1 MNHEY, CDR2 SVGEGT. The CDR3 extends over 15 amino acids. V trimming: 6 bases; J trimming: 5 bases; junction bases outside the gene matches: 10. The CDR3 region has the DNA TGTGCCAGCAGCTCCACTCCCGGGACAGGGTATGGCTACACCTTC. Amino acids: CASSSTPGTGYGYTF.

This clonotype came up a few times. V gene TRBV29-1 combines with J gene TRBJ1-5, with no clear D. V lost 8 bases to trimming and J lost 3 bases, with 14 bases between them. Germline CDR1 SQVTM, CDR2 ANQGSEA. CDR3 size: 13 residues. This CDR3 is CSIALQPNQPQHF. The CDR3 nucleotides are TGCAGCATCGCTCTCCAGCCCAATCAGCCCCAGCATTTT.

There are many counts of this clonotype. The V call is TRBV5-1, the J call TRBJ2-7, with 7 bases lining up with TRBD2. Germline V gene lookup returns CDR1 SGHRS and CDR2 YFSETQ. V was clipped by 0 bases and J by 1 base; unmatched bases: 10. The CDR3 runs to 17 residues. The CDR3 DNA sequence: TGCGCCAGCAGCTTGGAGGGGAGGGGAATAGGGTCCTACGAGCAGTACTTC. Translation gives CASSLEGRGIGSYEQYF.

This clonotype has a count of ten or more. This CDR3 is CSANDLLQTEAFF. The CDR3 nucleotides read TGCAGTGCTAACGACCTCCTCCAAACTGAAGCTTTCTTT. The J gene is TRBJ1-1, the V gene TRBV20-1; unclear D gene. CDR1 is DFQATT and CDR2 is SNEGSKA in the germline V gene (reference sequence). The CDR3 has 13 residues. The germline V and J ends were trimmed by 4 bases and 5 bases, with 14 bases remaining between them.

The chain couples TRBV6-5 to TRBJ2-5, with 11 bases aligning to TRBD2. The J segment lost 4 bases and the V segment lost 0 bases, leaving 4 bases of the junction unmatched. The CDR3 covers 16 residues. Germline V gene data show CDR1 as MNHEY and CDR2 as SVGAGI. CDR3 sequence reads: CASSYSIAGGSETQYF. The CDR3 DNA is TGTGCCAGCAGTTACTCTATAGCGGGAGGGTCAGAGACCCAGTACTTC.

This clonotype came up many times. The V gene is TRBV29-1, the J gene TRBJ1-1; D perhaps matches TRBD1 (5 bases). Germline V lookup: CDR1 SQVTM, CDR2 ANQGSEA. The CDR3 consists of 13 residues. Trimming stripped 0 bases from V and 10 bases from J, with 15 bases between. The CDR3, as DNA: TGCAGCGTTGAAGATTTCGGTCAGGGTGTAGCTTTCTTT. Its translation is CSVEDFGQGVAFF.

V and J are TRBV6-2 or TRBV6-3 and TRBJ1-2; no reliable D call. In germline, CDR1 is MNHEY, CDR2 SVGEGT. The CDR3 spans 15 residues. Trimming pared 0 bases from V and 6 bases from J, leaving 14 bases between. CDR3 nucleotide sequence: TGTGCCAGCAGTTACTCCAAGGGAAGCGGTCATGGCTACACCTTC. Translating gives CASSYSKGSGHGYTF.

This chain joins TRBV6-1 and TRBJ2-2; D is possibly TRBD2 (6 bases). Germline CDR1 and CDR2: MNHNS and SASEGT. V dropped 6 bases and J dropped 5 bases, with 16 bases sitting between them. This CDR3 spans 15 amino acids. In DNA form, the CDR3 reads TGTGCCAGCAGGACGGGAGTTGTGCGTACCGGGGAGCTGTTTTTT. This gives the protein CASRTGVVRTGELFF.

The V and J genes are TRBV6-1 and TRBJ2-5, with TRBD1 matching 7 bases. Germline V CDR1 and CDR2: MNHNS, SASEGT. Trimming at V came to 2 bases and at J to 13 bases, leaving 4 bases not matched to a gene. This CDR3 region has 11 residues. The CDR3 DNA reads TGTGCCAGCAGTGAACTAGGGGGCCCGTACTTC. It specifies CASSELGGPYF.

This clonotype appeared many times. In DNA, the CDR3 is TGTGCCAGTAGTGCATCGGGACTAGCGGGAGGCTTCTTCCAAGAGACCCAGTACTTC. Residues: CASSASGLAGGFFQETQYF. The chain joins TRBV19 to TRBJ2-5; 15 bases fit TRBD2. The junction had 11 bases not matched to a gene; V was cut back by 5 bases and J by 1 base. CDR3 length: 19 residues. Germline loops: CDR1 LNHDA, CDR2 SQIVND (reference sequence).

This clonotype has at least ten counts. The genes are TRBV12-3 or TRBV12-4 and TRBJ1-1, with D uncertain. The CDR3 spans 15 residues. The ends were cut back, 6 bases at V and 1 base at J, with 15 bases in the middle. CDR3 sequence reads: CASRPSPAENTEAFF. The CDR3 DNA follows: TGTGCCAGCAGGCCAAGCCCCGCTGAGAACACTGAAGCTTTCTTT.

This clonotype was observed at least ten times. The chain joins TRBV29-1 to TRBJ2-5; 7 bases fit TRBD1. Unmatched junction bases numbered 8, after V lost 5 bases and J lost 5 bases. The CDR3 totals 13 residues. Germline CDR1 and CDR2: SQVTM and ANQGSEA. The CDR3 region is CSVSTGTGETQYF. Here the CDR3 DNA reads TGCAGCGTTTCGACAGGGACGGGGGAGACCCAGTACTTC.

This clonotype was found many times. The chain employs TRBV5-5 and TRBJ2-7; perhaps D is TRBD1 or TRBD2 (5 bases each). The CDR3 spans 12 residues. Trimming removed 5 bases at V and 7 bases at J, with 13 bases between. Looked up from germline, CDR1 is SGHKS and CDR2 is YYEKEE (reference sequence). CDR3 in amino acids: CASRRGVREQYF. The CDR3, as DNA: TGTGCCAGCAGGCGAGGGGTGCGGGAGCAGTACTTC.

This chain links TRBV2 with TRBJ1-2; 7 positions agree with TRBD1. Germline CDR1 SNHLY, CDR2 FYNNEI. V was pared by 5 bases and J by 6 bases, with 6 bases of the junction left unmatched. The CDR3 covers 13 residues. CDR3 DNA sequence: TGTGCCAGCAGTTGGGACAGTCGAGATGGCTACACCTTC. Its translation: CASSWDSRDGYTF.

This clonotype was recorded many times. The chain recombines TRBV19 with TRBJ2-2, with TRBD2 matching 8 bases. Germline CDR1 reads LNHDA; CDR2 reads SQIVND (reference sequence). V gave up 7 bases and J gave up 6 bases; unmatched junction bases: 10. CDR3 length: 15 amino acids. CDR3 nucleotide sequence: TGTGCCAGTAAACGGGGGGGCACGGTGGCCGGGGAGCTGTTTTTT. Translation gives CASKRGGTVAGELFF.

V and J are TRBV7-9 and TRBJ1-1; TRBD1 matches 7 bases. The V gene's germline CDR1 is SEHNR and CDR2 FQNEAQ (reference sequence). V lost 11 bases to trimming and J lost 3 bases; unmatched junction nucleotides: 6. The CDR3 is 12 residues long. CDR3 amino acids: CAGGQDYTEAFF. In nucleotides, the CDR3 is TGTGCCGGCGGACAGGACTACACTGAAGCTTTCTTT.

This clonotype was detected ten times or more. The rearrangement uses TRBV19 and TRBJ2-7; D possibly corresponds to TRBD1 (5 bases). Germline CDR1 LNHDA, CDR2 SQIVND (reference sequence). The CDR3 consists of 15 residues. V was trimmed by 3 bases and J by 1 base, leaving 13 bases between them. The CDR3 sequence: CASSMTPQGSYEQYF. In DNA form, the CDR3 reads TGTGCCAGTAGTATGACCCCGCAGGGTTCCTACGAGCAGTACTTC.

This clonotype has a count of ten or more. The chain couples TRBV28 to TRBJ1-2; D is unclear. The V and J ends lost 11 bases and 8 bases respectively, with 18 bases between them. This CDR3 has 12 amino acids. Germline V CDR1 and CDR2: MDHEN, SYDVKM. CDR3 DNA: TGTGCCTCAGCAACTACATCACGGGGCTACACCTTC. The encoded protein is CASATTSRGYTF.

This clonotype was counted ten times or more. This CDR3 is CASSQYGEGGYTF. The DNA for the CDR3 is TGCGCCAGCAGCCAATACGGGGAGGGCGGCTACACCTTC. This rearrangement joins TRBV4-3 to TRBJ1-2, with D hard to call. This CDR3 has 13 amino acids. Trimming shortened V by 2 bases and J by 8 bases, and 12 bases separated the two germline ends. Per the germline V gene, CDR1 is LGHNA and CDR2 is YSLEER.

The chain couples TRBV12-3 or TRBV12-4 to TRBJ1-2; possibly TRBD1 for D (5 bases). Trimming took off 6 bases at V and 0 bases at J, with 14 bases between the two ends. The CDR3 contains 15 residues. CDR3 amino acids: CASRSRVGANYGYTF. In nucleotides, the CDR3 is TGTGCCAGCAGGAGTAGGGTAGGGGCTAACTATGGCTACACCTTC.

The sample holds many counts of this clonotype. The chain has TRBV15 and TRBJ1-3; D remains unclear. The V gene's germline CDR1 is LNHNV and CDR2 YYDKDF (reference sequence). The length of the CDR3 is 13 residues. V was trimmed by 3 bases and J by 0 bases, leaving 3 bases between them. CDR3 sequence reads: CATSSTSGNTIYF. The DNA for the CDR3 is TGTGCCACCAGCAGCACCTCTGGAAACACCATATATTTT.

This clonotype occurred many times. V is TRBV12-5 and J is TRBJ2-7; 10 nucleotides line up with TRBD1. J lost 2 bases, V lost 3 bases, and 10 bases had no gene match. The length of the CDR3 is 17 residues. Germline assignment: CDR1 LGHNT and CDR2 FRNRAP. As DNA, the CDR3 is TGTGCTAGTGGTTTCTCCGCCGGGACAGGGGACACCTACGAGCAGTACTTC. This gives the protein CASGFSAGTGDTYEQYF.

This clonotype was counted between two and nine times. V usage is TRBV5-6 and J usage is TRBJ2-2; D remains unclear. Trimming took 0 bases from V and 2 from J, leaving 11 bases between them. CDR3 size: 16 residues. Germline CDR1 and CDR2: SGHDT and YYEEEE. The CDR3 reads CASSLAGQTNTGELFF. CDR3 nucleotides: TGTGCCAGCAGCTTGGCTGGGCAGACTAACACCGGGGAGCTGTTTTTT.

The chain links TRBV7-2 to TRBJ2-5; 9 bases are shared with TRBD2. CDR1 and CDR2 from the germline V gene are SGHTA and FQGNSA. V lost 5 bases and J lost 3; bases outside the gene matches: 4. The CDR3 has 14 residues. In nucleotides, the CDR3 is TGTGCCAGCAGCCAGATAGCGGGAGAAGAGACCCAGTACTTC. It encodes CASSQIAGEETQYF.

This clonotype has more than one count but fewer than ten. Possible read error: a much larger clone is one base away. V gene TRBV27 combines with J gene TRBJ2-2; D is unclear. Looked up from germline, CDR1 is MNHEY and CDR2 is SMNVEV (reference sequence). The CDR3 has 13 amino acids. The CDR3 here is CACSLSMGGELFF. The CDR3 region has the DNA TGTGCCTGCAGTTTATCGATGGGCGGGGAGCTGTTTTTT.

This clonotype has at least ten counts. This chain joins TRBV6-5 and TRBJ2-5, with D maybe TRBD1 (5 bases). CDR1 and CDR2 from the germline V gene are MNHEY and SVGAGI. The CDR3 covers 15 residues. The V end lost 0 bases, the J end lost 5 bases, and 13 bases lay between the germline ends. The DNA of the CDR3 is TGTGCCAGCAGTTACTCCGGGCAGGGCTGGGAGACCCAGTACTTC. Its translation: CASSYSGQGWETQYF.

This clonotype came up a few times. This chain joins TRBV30 and TRBJ2-2; TRBD2 aligns across 8 bases. V shed 3 bases and J 7 bases; nucleotides not matched to a gene: 13. This CDR3 is 16 amino acids long. Looked up from germline, CDR1 is GTSNPN and CDR2 is SVGIG (reference sequence). The CDR3 DNA is TGTGCCTGGAGAGCCCCGGGGGGGGGCTATAGCGGGGAGCTGTTTTTT. This encodes CAWRAPGGGYSGELFF. Together with reference TRBV30 and TRBJ2-2, the CDR3 gives the full variable domain: SQTIHQWPATLVQPVGSPLSLECTVEGTSNPNLYWYRQAAGRGLQLLFYSVGIGQISSEVPQNLSASRPQDRQFILSSKKLLLSDSGFYLCAWRAPGGGYSGELFFGEGSRLTVL.

This clonotype was detected ten times or more. V is TRBV20-1 and J is TRBJ2-2; no firm D call. The V and J ends lost 0 bases and 0 bases respectively, with 8 bases between them. The CDR3 totals 15 residues. Germline loops: CDR1 DFQATT, CDR2 SNEGSKA (reference sequence). CDR3 sequence (DNA): TGCAGTGCTAGAGATGGCGGCCCGAACACCGGGGAGCTGTTTTTT. Amino acid sequence: CSARDGGPNTGELFF.